Below are 9 T cell receptor beta chains sequenced from a single sample in a study of shared clonotypes between healthy human individuals. Sequenced by immunoSEQ multiplex PCR; TCRdb stores in-frame clones only, minus some. The sample includes about 2.1 million clones, under 95% seen only once; the top ten take about 1.5%. The naive CD8 fraction comprised CD45RO-negative cells positively selected for CCR7 and excluded terminally differentiated effector memory CD45RA+ cells. Material: naive CD8+ T cells from PBMCs. These receptors all stem from a man in his late teens or twenties in good health. Some clones in this sample may be carry-over from other donors' samples.

This chain uses TRBV7-8 with TRBJ2-5; no clear D. The germline V gene has CDR1 SGHVS and CDR2 FQNEAQ. V lost 0 bases to trimming and J lost 4 bases, with 3 bases between them. The CDR3 runs 12 residues. The CDR3: CASSLAVETQYF. The CDR3 bases are TGTGCCAGCAGCTTAGCGGTAGAGACCCAGTACTTC. Based on the CDR3 plus reference TRBV7-8 and TRBJ2-5, the full variable domain is GAGVSQSPRYKVAKRGQDVALRCDPISGHVSLFWYQQALGQGPEFLTYFQNEAQLDKSGLPSDRFFAERPEGSVSTLKIQRTQQEDSAVYLCASSLAVETQYFGPGTRLLVL.

This clone was observed once. The chain is built from TRBV11-2 and TRBJ2-3; D remains ambiguous. CDR3 length: 15 amino acids. CDR1 is SGHAT, CDR2 FQNNGV, per germline. Trimming pared 6 bases from V and 4 bases from J, leaving 17 bases between. CDR3 region: CASRPAFGRADTQYF. CDR3 DNA sequence: TGTGCCAGCAGGCCCGCCTTTGGCCGGGCAGATACGCAGTATTTT.

The chain joins TRBV9 to TRBJ1-2; the D is unclear. V gave up 0 bases and J gave up 7 bases, with 16 bases separating them. This CDR3 comprises 15 residues. The germline V gene encodes CDR1 SGDLS and CDR2 YYNGEE. The CDR3 coding sequence is TGTGCCAGCAGCGTAGTGACGGAGGCCCCTCTTGGCTACACCTTC. It yields the protein CASSVVTEAPLGYTF.

As to this clone: The same CDR3 is also encoded by other DNA sequences in this sample. This chain uses TRBV7-8 with TRBJ2-1, with TRBD2 identical over 9 bases. CDR1 SGHVS and CDR2 FQNEAQ come from the germline V gene. The CDR3 spans 17 residues. V was clipped by 1 base and J by 6 bases; unmatched bases: 10. The CDR3 coding sequence is TGTGCCAGCAGCTTAGTTTTGGCGGGAGGGCCGTCCAATGAGCAGTTCTTC. This sequence encodes CASSLVLAGGPSNEQFF.

V and J are TRBV11-2 and TRBJ2-3, with a possible D match to TRBD2 (5 bases). Trimming took off 6 bases at V and 5 bases at J, with 24 bases between the two ends. The CDR3 runs 17 residues. Germline CDR1 is SGHAT and CDR2 is FQNNGV. The CDR3 reads CASSRLRLAGIGDTQYF. CDR3 DNA sequence: TGTGCCAGCAGTCGCCTCAGATTGGCCGGGATAGGAGATACGCAGTATTTT.

This clone was detected once. V usage is TRBV7-9 and J usage is TRBJ2-1, with D unclear. With 3 bases removed from V and 9 bases from J, the gap between germline ends came to 15 bases. The germline V gene encodes CDR1 SEHNR and CDR2 FQNEAQ (reference sequence). This CDR3 comprises 14 residues. Here the CDR3 reads CASSFPDPHTEQFF. The CDR3 DNA reads as TGTGCCAGCAGCTTCCCCGACCCGCACACTGAGCAGTTCTTC.

This rearrangement joins TRBV2 to TRBJ2-7, with 8 nucleotides matching TRBD2. The V segment lost 7 bases and the J segment 0 bases; nucleotides outside the gene matches: 5. Germline CDR1 and CDR2: SNHLY and FYNNEI. CDR3 length: 14 amino acids. Written as DNA, the CDR3 is TGTGCCAGCACGGGGGGGGACCCCTCCTACGAGCAGTACTTC. This gives the protein CASTGGDPSYEQYF.

V gene TRBV5-4 combines with J gene TRBJ2-1; D may be TRBD1 or TRBD2 (5 bases each). V lost 1 base and J lost 10, with 9 bases in between. Germline-derived CDR1 and CDR2 are SGHNT and YYREEE (reference sequence). This CDR3 is 12 amino acids long. CDR3 sequence: CASSLHGDEQFF. The CDR3 bases are TGTGCCAGCAGCTTGCACGGGGACGAGCAGTTCTTC.

This chain joins TRBV25-1 and TRBJ2-1, with 9 bases aligning to TRBD1. Germline V CDR1 and CDR2: MGHDK, SYGVNS. J lost 1 base, V lost 7 bases, and 5 bases had no gene match. This CDR3 has 15 amino acids. CDR3 sequence: CASKDRGLSYNEQFF. CDR3 bases: TGTGCCAGCAAGGACAGGGGTTTGTCCTACAATGAGCAGTTCTTC.